The rows below give T cell receptor beta chains drawn from one sample of a study of blood T cells in healthy people across ages. Via MiXCR, TCRdb re-called the 5' RACE reads, giving one row per CDR3 protein. The sample records about 780,000 distinct CDR3 sequences, 25% to 30% being singletons. This sample also belongs to another study, concerning T cells of mothers and their children.

The specimen sequenced was blood. These receptors came from a boy aged 5 to 17 in good health. The CDR3 runs from the conserved cysteine through the conserved F or W.

CDR3: CASSQELAGGLYNEQFF
V: TRBV3-1
J: TRBJ2-1

CDR3: CASSTSQTTNEKLFF
V: TRBV28
J: TRBJ1-4

CDR3: CASTGVRGLNEQFF
V: TRBV5-5
J: TRBJ2-1

CDR3: CAISDLAGDIDISTQYF
V: TRBV10-3
J: TRBJ2-5

CDR3: CSARDVARGYGYTF
V: TRBV20-1
J: TRBJ1-2

CDR3: CASSFGQSSYEQYF
V: TRBV5-1
J: TRBJ2-7

CDR3: CASNERWGQGGREYF
V: TRBV2
J: TRBJ2-7

CDR3: CATSRDVNYNEQFF
V: TRBV15
J: TRBJ2-1

CDR3: CASSQDQGTFGDTQYF
V: TRBV3-1
J: TRBJ2-3

CDR3: CASSWRRPTDTQYF
V: TRBV27
J: TRBJ2-3

CDR3: CASSMSMVPTGLAKNIQYF
V: TRBV19
J: TRBJ2-4

CDR3: CASSLPPRGRSSYNEQFF
V: TRBV11-2
J: TRBJ2-1

CDR3: CASSGTWGGNTIYF
V: TRBV6-1
J: TRBJ1-3

CDR3: CASKGQTAGYQPQHF
V: TRBV27
J: TRBJ1-5

CDR3: CSAKSGRPREETQYF
V: TRBV20-1
J: TRBJ2-5

CDR3: CASSQRTEPYEQYF
V: TRBV18
J: TRBJ2-7

CDR3: CASSYSRGFETQYF
V: TRBV6-6
J: TRBJ2-5

CDR3: CASRPGGGKGGYEQYF
V: TRBV7-9
J: TRBJ2-7

CDR3: CASSPIVAGYLPYEQYF
V: TRBV11-2
J: TRBJ2-7

CDR3: CASSVMAAGNEKLFF
V: TRBV7-8
J: TRBJ1-4

CDR3: CASSDLAGGTSEQFF
V: TRBV7-9
J: TRBJ2-1

CDR3: CALSPGQGPYEQYF
V: TRBV10-3
J: TRBJ2-7

CDR3: CSVETGLYEQYF
V: TRBV29-1
J: -

CDR3: CASSPAGATNYGYTF
V: TRBV7-2
J: TRBJ1-2

CDR3: CATGTLGETQYF
V: TRBV3-1
J: TRBJ2-5

CDR3: CSVGGDSNTEAFF
V: TRBV29-1
J: TRBJ1-1

CDR3: CASSYLEGTPGNEQFF
V: TRBV6-5
J: -

CDR3: CARGWQRMYEQYF
V: TRBV21-1
J: -

CDR3: CASSWIGGETQYF
V: TRBV5-1
J: TRBJ2-5

CDR3: CASSSPLNGLANQETQYF
V: TRBV7-2
J: TRBJ2-5

CDR3: CASSPQGTGAGDMQYF
V: TRBV9
J: TRBJ2-3

CDR3: CSAAGAGLETQYF
V: TRBV20-1
J: -

CDR3: CASSQQGLNTEAFF
V: TRBV5-1
J: TRBJ1-1

CDR3: CATKRDRNSPLHF
V: TRBV6-5
J: TRBJ1-6

CDR3: CASSLGGAKQYF
V: TRBV5-5
J: TRBJ2-7

CDR3: CSVLDPRQDGYTF
V: TRBV29-1
J: TRBJ1-2

CDR3: CAISESWETQHF
V: TRBV10-3
J: TRBJ2-5

CDR3: CASTPAWSNTEAFF
V: TRBV12-3/TRBV12-4
J: TRBJ1-1

CDR3: CSVGTFRDRTWEQYF
V: TRBV29-1
J: TRBJ2-5

CDR3: CAWSRSDSQTQYF
V: TRBV30
J: TRBJ2-5

CDR3: CASSLSGGKAFF
V: TRBV7-2
J: TRBJ1-1

CDR3: CATQPAGTGELFF
V: TRBV12-3/TRBV12-4
J: TRBJ2-2

CDR3: CASSEEGGYNGEQYF
V: TRBV25-1
J: TRBJ2-7

CDR3: CASSQLSSGVYEQYF
V: TRBV4-1
J: TRBJ2-7

CDR3: CASSLGNFYGYTF
V: TRBV28
J: TRBJ1-2

CDR3: CASSPRTSGGSYNEQFF
V: TRBV4-1
J: TRBJ2-1

CDR3: CASSPGVVSGGLAQYF
V: TRBV12-3/TRBV12-4
J: TRBJ2-3

CDR3: CASSPGQIFYGYTF
V: TRBV6-6
J: TRBJ1-2

CDR3: CASSLDRELGNTIYF
V: TRBV5-1
J: TRBJ1-3

CDR3: CASSYLPRGRGDSPLHF
V: TRBV6-5
J: TRBJ1-6

CDR3: CASSSRQGTFLNTEAFF
V: TRBV11-2
J: TRBJ1-1

CDR3: CSARDTGGRTDTQYF
V: TRBV20-1
J: TRBJ2-3

CDR3: CAISESGLAGGETQYF
V: TRBV10-3
J: TRBJ2-5

CDR3: CASQGGAGLGEQYF
V: TRBV2
J: TRBJ2-7

CDR3: CASSLAPDGYTF
V: TRBV7-9
J: TRBJ1-2